This T cell receptor beta chain was observed in a study of response to subunit inactivated influenza vaccine. Findings and limits, study-wide: The authors suggested that few new T cells are recruited per seasonal influenza vaccination.

This clonotype was detected ten times or more. What it binds is unknown. TCRdb reprocessed the RT-PCR reads via MiXCR and lists one record per CDR3 protein. The profile shows roughly 700,000 distinct CDR3 sequences, 15% to 18% of them singletons. The CDR3 spans 16 residues. The V segment lost 2 bases and the J segment 5 bases; nucleotides outside the gene matches: 6. V usage is TRBV12-3 or TRBV12-4 and J usage is TRBJ2-1; 10 bases are a match to TRBD2. The clonotype was recovered from a man aged 45 to 65 who received an inactivated influenza vaccine. Sequenced material: PBMCs from blood, taken roughly 13 days after vaccination. The CDR3 DNA is TGTGCCAGCAGTTTATTAGCGGGGGGTGTCCACAATGAGCAGTTCTTC. It translates to CASSLLAGGVHNEQFF.